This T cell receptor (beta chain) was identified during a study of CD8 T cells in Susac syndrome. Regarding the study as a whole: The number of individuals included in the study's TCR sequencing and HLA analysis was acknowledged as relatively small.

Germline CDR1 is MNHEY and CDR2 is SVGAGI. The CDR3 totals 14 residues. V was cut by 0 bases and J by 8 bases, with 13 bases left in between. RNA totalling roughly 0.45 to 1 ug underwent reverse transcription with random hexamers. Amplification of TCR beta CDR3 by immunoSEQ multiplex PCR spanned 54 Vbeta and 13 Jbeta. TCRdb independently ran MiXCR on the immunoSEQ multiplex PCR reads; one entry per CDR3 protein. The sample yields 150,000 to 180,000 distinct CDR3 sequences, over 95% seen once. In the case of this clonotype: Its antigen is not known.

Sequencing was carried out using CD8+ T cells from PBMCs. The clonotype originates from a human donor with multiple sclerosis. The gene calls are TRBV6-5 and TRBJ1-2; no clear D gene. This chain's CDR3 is CASSYSEEPGGYTF. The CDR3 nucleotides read TGTGCCAGCAGTTACTCGGAGGAACCGGGCGGCTACACCTTC.